This T cell receptor (beta chain) was found in a study of shared clonotypes between healthy human individuals. Study findings and constraints: Clonotypes not shared had lower generation probabilities than those common to all four donors.

The naive CD8 population came from CD45RO-negative cells selected for CCR7, without terminally differentiated effector memory CD45RA+ cells. As for this clone: Its antigen is currently unknown.

For every subset, genomic DNA was evenly distributed across several immunoSEQ plates. Sorted-subset replicate PCRs used 200 ng DNA, approximately 33,000 T cell genomes. Libraries were prepared by immunoSEQ multiplex PCR; TCRdb keeps only in-frame clonotypes and omits some of them. The sample has about 1.9 million clones; just under 95% are singletons. The CDR3 totals 17 residues. The germline V gene has CDR1 SGHVS and CDR2 FQNEAQ. Trimming cost V 2 bases and J 4 bases; bases outside gene matches: 7. The sequencing sample was made of naive CD8+ T cells from PBMCs. This chain uses TRBV7-8 with TRBJ2-1; 11 positions match TRBD2. The clonotype was recovered from a young man in good health. Some clones in this sample may be carry-over from other donors' samples. The CDR3 DNA reads TGTGCCAGCAGCTTACTTATAGCGGGGGGGATGTACAATGAGCAGTTCTTC. Its protein product is CASSLLIAGGMYNEQFF.